What follows describes a single TCR beta chain. This sample was included in a study of blood T cell repertoires in COVID-19. This table comes from immunoSEQ multiplex PCR, and its TCRdb copy is limited to in-frame clones, with some not included. The repertoire holds around 230,000 clones, with roughly four fifths as singletons. The cohort comprised adults aged 18 to 89 years residing in under 30 US areas. Participants' reported clinical history set cohort assignment. Symptom resolution, clearance, or two negative PCRs marked donors in Cohort 3 as recovered. Trimming removed 2 bases from V and 7 bases from J, with 12 bases in between. Per germline, CDR1 MGHRA and CDR2 YSYEKL. The CDR3 extends over 14 amino acids.

The V gene is TRBV4-1, the J gene TRBJ2-1; TRBD2 might be the D (5 bases). The specimen was PBMCs or T cells enriched from blood (not recorded which). The receptor's source is a man between 35 and 55 years old who had recovered from COVID-19. The CDR3 coding sequence is TGCGCCAGCAGCCAAACCCCTAGGGAGAATGAGCAGTTCTTC. Protein sequence: CASSQTPRENEQFF.